This paragraph covers one T cell receptor (beta chain) sequence. Its antigen is currently unknown. The data are from a study of T cell responses to AZD1222 COVID-19 vaccine. CDR3 length: 15 residues. Germline-derived CDR1 and CDR2 are MNHEY and SMNVEV (reference sequence). V was cut by 2 bases and J by 0 bases, with 7 bases left in between. Repertoires were generated with immunoSEQ multiplex PCR, while TCRdb's copy carries only in-frame clones and drops some. Of about 120,000 clones listed, around 87% are singletons. Study-wide results and caveats: Spike was spanned by vaccine-associated CD4 TCRs, with dominance at 160-218 and 743-854. Mostly white British, mostly female donors; authors suggested clonal diversity may be underestimated. It was only a handful of AZD1222 recipients who were seropositive at baseline. No repertoire was sampled before or during the peak T cell response, only after it.

The V and J genes are TRBV27 and TRBJ2-2; TRBD1 might be the D (5 bases). The TCR sequence derives from an adult in good health. The specimen comprised peripheral blood, sampled on day 0 of AZD1222 vaccination. CDR3 in DNA: TGTGCCAGCAGTTTACAGGGTGCGAACACCGGGGAGCTGTTTTTT. Its protein is CASSLQGANTGELFF.